One and the same sample provided the 18 T cell receptor beta chains below, sequenced in a study of CD8+CD57+ T cells in acquired aplastic anemia. TCR beta VDJ and CDR3 profiling used genomic DNA as template. Via MiXCR, TCRdb re-called the reads, giving one row per CDR3 protein. The sample holds about 190,000 distinct CDR3 sequences, approximately 52% seen once. Sequencing was carried out using sorted CD4+, CD8+, or CD8+CD57+ T cells (not recorded which) from PBMCs. The receptors derive from a human donor in good health, serving as a control.

The chain links TRBV10-3 to TRBJ2-5, with D possibly being TRBD1 or TRBD2 (5 bases each). The CDR3 is 14 amino acids. V shed 10 bases and J shed 1 base, with 16 bases lying between them. Germline V gives CDR1 ENHRY, CDR2 SYGVKD. The CDR3 bases are TGTGCCACCAGGGCGGGCGGCACCCAAGAGACCCAGTACTTC. Protein: CATRAGGTQETQYF.

This clonotype was recorded at least ten times. This could be a read error, since a much larger clone is one nucleotide away. The chain combines TRBV29-1 with TRBJ2-1; D is unclear. CDR1 and CDR2 from the germline V gene are SQVTM and ANQGSEA. The CDR3 runs 12 residues. Here the CDR3 reads CSVSGSYDEQFF. In nucleotides, the CDR3 is TGCAGCGTTTCAGGCTCCTACGATGAGCAGTTCTTC.

The V gene is TRBV4-1, the J gene TRBJ2-5; D might be TRBD2 (5 bases). This CDR3 is built from 13 residues. The V gene lost 4 bases and the J gene lost 4 bases, with 10 bases spanning the gap. Per germline, CDR1 MGHRA and CDR2 YSYEKL. The CDR3 nucleotides read TGCGCCAGCAGCCCATCTAGCCGAGAGACCCAGTACTTC. It codes for CASSPSSRETQYF.

This chain connects TRBV25-1 to TRBJ2-1; 11 bases match TRBD2. The CDR3 runs to 12 residues. The germline V gene has CDR1 MGHDK and CDR2 SYGVNS. V dropped 5 bases and J dropped 9; count of bases not matched to a gene: 0. CDR3 nucleotide sequence: TGTGCCAGCAGTACTAGCGGGGGTGAGCAGTTCTTC. Translated: CASSTSGGEQFF.

The chain has TRBV29-1 and TRBJ2-7, with TRBD1 identical over 8 bases. The J call may be faulty, since TRBJ2-5 better matches the DNA end. CDR1 and CDR2 (germline): SQVTM, ANQGSEA. This CDR3 spans 13 amino acids. The CDR3 here is CSVDNRDRETQYF. The CDR3 nucleotides are TGCAGCGTCGACAACCGGGACAGGGAGACCCAGTACTTC.

This clonotype was counted at least ten times. The chain carries TRBV3-1 and TRBJ1-2, with D tentatively TRBD1 (6 bases). The CDR3 has 14 residues. Trimming cost V 2 bases and J 5 bases, with 12 bases left between them. Germline CDR1 LGHDT, CDR2 YNNKEL (reference sequence). CDR3 loop: CASSQPGARYGYTF. The CDR3 DNA follows: TGTGCCAGCAGCCAACCGGGGGCGCGATATGGCTACACCTTC.

This chain connects TRBV7-2 to TRBJ1-5, with a weak D call TRBD1 (7 bases). The J call is uncertain, as TRBJ2-3 better fits the DNA end. Per germline, CDR1 SGHTA and CDR2 FQGNSA. The CDR3 sequence is 15 residues long. The CDR3 region has the DNA TGTGCCAGCAGCTTGCAGGGGGGTTGGAATCAGCCCCAGTATTTT. Amino acids: CASSLQGGWNQPQYF.

The chain joins TRBV25-1 to TRBJ2-1; 7 bases are a match to TRBD1. The germline CDR1 and CDR2 sequences are MGHDK and SYGVNS. This CDR3 has 14 residues. With V trimmed by 4 bases and J by 5 bases, 5 bases remained unmatched. CDR3: CASSAFQGDNEQFF. The DNA of the CDR3 is TGTGCCAGCAGTGCTTTTCAGGGGGACAATGAGCAGTTCTTC.

The chain's CDR3 is CASRARTGVTTEAFF. The CDR3 nucleotides are TGTGCCAGCAGAGCCCGGACAGGGGTGACCACTGAAGCTTTCTTT. V usage is TRBV2 and J usage is TRBJ1-1; TRBD1 matches 9 bases. The CDR3 consists of 15 residues. The ends lost 6 bases at V and 4 bases at J; junction bases unmatched: 9. The germline CDR1 and CDR2 sequences are SNHLY and FYNNEI.

The CDR3 reads CASSVTGEAGYTF. CDR3 DNA: TGTGCCAGCAGCGTGACAGGGGAGGCTGGCTACACCTTC. V and J are TRBV7-2 and TRBJ1-2, with 8 bases aligning to TRBD1. Trimming removed 5 bases from V and 7 bases from J; junction bases left unmatched: 6. The CDR3 sequence is 13 residues long. Germline-derived CDR1 and CDR2 are SGHTA and FQGNSA. Full variable domain (outside the CDR3, taken from reference TRBV7-2 and TRBJ1-2): GAGVSQSPSNKVTEKGKDVELRCDPISGHTALYWYRQSLGQGLEFLIYFQGNSAPDKSGLPSDRFSAERTGGSVSTLTIQRTQQEDSAVYLCASSVTGEAGYTFGSGTRLTVV.

This chain links TRBV28 with TRBJ1-4; TRBD1 aligns across 9 bases. The V segment lost 3 bases and the J segment 8 bases; nucleotides outside the gene matches: 13. Germline loops: CDR1 MDHEN, CDR2 SYDVKM. The CDR3 consists of 17 residues. In DNA form, the CDR3 reads TGTGCCAGCAGTTTGCCCGGACAGGGGATTATAAGAGAAAAACTGTTTTTT. It translates to CASSLPGQGIIREKLFF. The full variable domain, with the rest looked up from reference TRBV28 and TRBJ1-4, is DVKVTQSSRYLVKRTGEKVFLECVQDMDHENMFWYRQDPGLGLRLIYFSYDVKMKEKGDIPEGYSVSREKKERFSLILESASTNQTSMYLCASSLPGQGIIREKLFFGSGTQLSVL.

This clonotype was recorded many times. The chain employs TRBV9 and TRBJ2-7; D is unresolved. The germline CDR1 and CDR2 sequences are SGDLS and YYNGEE. Deletions cut 0 bases from V and 0 bases from J, with 7 bases between. The CDR3 is 14 residues long. As DNA, the CDR3 is TGTGCCAGCAGCGTAGGGGCGGACTCCTACGAGCAGTACTTC. It yields the protein CASSVGADSYEQYF.

The V gene is TRBV10-1, the J gene TRBJ1-2; 7 bases line up with TRBD1. Germline values: CDR1 WNHNN, CDR2 SYGVQD (reference sequence). The V gene end was trimmed by 6 bases and the J gene end by 6 bases; junction bases not matched to a gene: 7. The CDR3 extends over 13 amino acids. CDR3 protein: CASSLGQDHGYTF. In nucleotides, the CDR3 is TGCGCCAGCAGCCTCGGACAGGATCATGGCTACACCTTC.

Concerning this clonotype itself: Likely a read error: the CDR3 ends without its conserved phenylalanine or tryptophan. Because the CDR3's place on the DNA is in doubt, the DNA is left out and the CDR3 is given as listed by TCRdb. J is TRBJ1-6 and V is TRBV19. The CDR3 is made up of 8 amino acids, end residues included. Germline V lookup: CDR1 LNHDA, CDR2 SQIVND (reference sequence). CDR3 protein: CASTPRTP.

This chain uses TRBV5-1 with TRBJ1-2, with D maybe TRBD1 (6 bases). CDR3 size: 13 residues. From germline, CDR1 is SGHRS and CDR2 YFSETQ. The V and J ends lost 1 base and 7 bases respectively, with 11 bases between them. CDR3 loop: CASSLPGGFGYTF. CDR3 bases: TGCGCCAGCAGCTTGCCTGGGGGCTTTGGCTACACCTTC.

This chain connects TRBV27 to TRBJ2-7; 7 nucleotides line up with TRBD2. The germline gives CDR1 MNHEY, CDR2 SMNVEV (reference sequence). The CDR3 contains 16 residues. With V trimmed by 8 bases and J by 2 bases, 15 bases remained unmatched. The CDR3 spells CASRKPGEAGAYEQYF. The DNA of the CDR3 is TGTGCCAGCCGTAAACCGGGGGAGGCGGGGGCCTACGAGCAGTACTTC.

This clonotype was counted only a few times. J is TRBJ1-2 and V is TRBV6-1, with 10 positions matching TRBD1. Looked up from germline, CDR1 is MNHNS and CDR2 is SASEGT. This CDR3 region has 14 residues. The J segment lost 7 bases and the V segment lost 1 base, leaving 3 bases of the junction unmatched. CDR3 in amino acids: CASSEGTGGSGYTF. The CDR3 DNA is TGTGCCAGCAGTGAAGGGACAGGGGGTAGTGGCTACACCTTC.

Comment on this clonotype: This clone may be a read error of a much larger clone one base away. The chain joins TRBV5-6 to TRBJ2-2, with D perhaps matching TRBD1 (5 bases). Germline assignment: CDR1 SGHDT and CDR2 YYEEEE. The CDR3 is made up of 17 amino acids. The CDR3 spells CASSLGRVPSNTRELFF. CDR3 bases: TGTGCCAGCAGCTTGGGCAGGGTACCTTCGAACACCCGGGAGCTGTTTTTT.